This T cell receptor beta chain came from a study of OX40 agonist ivuxolimab in advanced cancers. Study background: Dose-escalation patients suffered from hepatocellular carcinoma, melanoma, renal cell or head and neck cancer. Prior therapy, whether anti-PD-1, anti-PD-L1 or anti-CTLA-4, was allowed, and approximately 40% had some.

Sampled blood was obtained at baseline, cycle 4 day 1, and cycle 7 day 1. In its sample, this clone was seen once. Germline CDR1 SGHTA, CDR2 FQGNSA. This CDR3 contains 16 residues. V gave up 6 bases and J gave up 6 bases, with 21 bases separating them. Data came from immunoSEQ multiplex PCR; TCRdb stores just in-frame clones and leaves some out. The sample consists of approximately 60,000 clones, about four fifths of them appearing once. The sample in question was CD4+ or CD8+ T cells sorted from blood, obtained in a trial of the OX40 agonist ivuxolimab. The chain couples TRBV7-2 to TRBJ2-4; D gene ambiguous. The source of this sequence is an adult with an advanced solid tumor such as melanoma, head and neck, liver or kidney cancer. For the CDR3, the DNA is TGTGCCAGCAGACAAGGTGTCGGCCCCGTTCTAAACATTCAGTACTTC. It codes for CASRQGVGPVLNIQYF.